One sample yielded the 18 T cell receptor beta chains listed below, sequenced in a study of blood T cells in healthy people across ages. Combining a sample-barcoded 5' primer with a J-beta primer mix, a second PCR ran for roughly 7 to 11 cycles. MiXCR, applied by TCRdb to the 5' RACE reads, yields one record per CDR3 protein. The repertoire holds some 1.5 million distinct CDR3 sequences, with 25% to 30% as singletons. Sequenced: blood. The receptors come from a woman aged 25 to 45 in good health.

This sequence joins TRBV28 and TRBJ1-2; D call uncertain. Trimming removed 2 bases at V and 5 bases at J, with 15 bases between. CDR3 length equals 15 residues. Germline assignment: CDR1 MDHEN and CDR2 SYDVKM. In nucleotides, the CDR3 is TGTGCCAGCAGTTTACGGGGAGGATATACTTATGGCTACACCTTC. This gives the protein CASSLRGGYTYGYTF.

V and J are TRBV5-1 and TRBJ1-2, with D maybe TRBD1 (5 bases). The germline gives CDR1 SGHRS, CDR2 YFSETQ. Deletions cut 3 bases from V and 12 bases from J, with 18 bases between. The CDR3 spans 13 residues. CDR3 loop: CASSSGTVGGDTF. The CDR3 nucleotides are TGCGCCAGCAGCTCCGGGACCGTAGGCGGTGACACCTTC.

The genes are TRBV4-1 and TRBJ2-7; perhaps TRBD2 as D (7 bases). This CDR3 spans 17 amino acids. V gave up 4 bases and J gave up 5 bases, with 24 bases separating them. Germline V gives CDR1 MGHRA, CDR2 YSYEKL. CDR3 loop: CASSRGLGGATRDEQYF. CDR3 in DNA: TGCGCCAGCAGCCGGGGGCTTGGGGGGGCCACCCGCGACGAGCAGTACTTC.

This clonotype was detected ten times or more. The J gene is TRBJ2-1, the V gene TRBV20-1, with 9 bases matching TRBD2. Germline V gene data show CDR1 as DFQATT and CDR2 as SNEGSKA (reference sequence). V lost 3 bases, J lost 4 bases, and 7 bases stayed unmatched. The CDR3 sequence is 15 residues long. The CDR3 is CSASKAGGRYNEQFF. CDR3 nucleotide sequence: TGCAGTGCTAGCAAGGCGGGGGGGCGATACAATGAGCAGTTCTTC.

CDR3 loop: CASSLAGQGASPLHF. In nucleotides, the CDR3 is TGCGCCAGCAGCTTGGCGGGACAGGGGGCGTCACCCCTCCACTTT. The rearrangement links TRBV5-1 to TRBJ1-6; 12 bases are shared with TRBD1. Germline values: CDR1 SGHRS, CDR2 YFSETQ. The V segment lost 0 bases and the J segment 10 bases; nucleotides outside the gene matches: 2. The CDR3 has 15 amino acids.

On this clonotype: At one end the junction does not follow the germline gene, possibly because of a read error. The chain combines TRBV12-3 or TRBV12-4 with TRBJ2-1, with 7 bases aligning to TRBD1. The CDR3 extends over 13 amino acids. This chain's CDR3 is CASTLTGHNGQFF. The CDR3 region has the DNA TGTGCCAGCACGCTGACAGGGCACAATGGGCAGTTCTTC.

This rearrangement joins TRBV12-3 or TRBV12-4 to TRBJ1-5; 9 nucleotides match TRBD1. The CDR3 is 15 residues long. The junction had 9 bases not matched to a gene; V was cut back by 6 bases and J by 6 bases. This chain's CDR3 is CASSFGQGWSQPQHF. The CDR3 bases are TGTGCCAGCAGCTTTGGACAGGGGTGGAGTCAGCCCCAGCATTTT.

In this sample, this clonotype turned up many times. This rearrangement joins TRBV12-3 or TRBV12-4 to TRBJ2-4; 9 nucleotides match TRBD1. The CDR3 spans 17 residues. V lost 6 bases and J lost 0; bases outside the gene matches: 9. CDR3 sequence (DNA): TGTGCCAGCAGCACCGGGACAGGGAACCTAGCCAAAAACATTCAGTACTTC. This sequence encodes CASSTGTGNLAKNIQYF.

V is TRBV7-2 and J is TRBJ1-6, with no clear D. Trimming left V 1 base short and J 0 bases short, with 7 bases between. The CDR3 extends over 16 amino acids. CDR1 and CDR2 (germline): SGHTA, FQGNSA. For the CDR3, the DNA is TGTGCCAGCAGCTTAGTCCCAAGCTCCTATAATTCACCCCTCCACTTT. Translation gives CASSLVPSSYNSPLHF.

Of note for this clonotype: A much larger clone lies a single base off, so this may be a read error. This chain links TRBV2 with TRBJ2-1; TRBD1 matches 7 bases. Germline V gene data show CDR1 as SNHLY and CDR2 as FYNNEI. This CDR3 has 14 amino acids. V was clipped by 6 bases and J by 13 bases; unmatched bases: 15. The CDR3 protein is CASRFDRVGETQFF. The CDR3 nucleotides are TGTGCCAGCAGATTTGACAGGGTAGGAGAGACCCAGTTCTTC.

In its sample, this clonotype was seen many times. A junction end diverges from the germline sequence, so it may reflect a read error. The chain uses TRBV6-1 and TRBJ2-3; D is unresolved. From germline, CDR1 is MNHNS and CDR2 SASEGT. The CDR3 covers 14 residues. The CDR3 DNA sequence: TGCGCCAGCAGTGAGTTCCCTAGCACAGATACGCAGTATTTT. Translated: CASSEFPSTDTQYF.

With respect to this clonotype: A much larger clone differs by one base, so this may be a read error. The gene calls are TRBV5-1 and TRBJ2-1, with D unresolved. Germline CDR1 and CDR2: SGHRS and YFSETQ. CDR3 length equals 14 residues. Trimming left V 3 bases short and J 5 bases short, with 12 bases between. Here the CDR3 DNA reads TGCGCCAGCAGCTGGGATCGGCCAAACAATGAGCAGTTCTTC. This encodes CASSWDRPNNEQFF.

This clonotype was found a few times. The CDR3 coding sequence is TGCGCCAGCAGCACAGCGGGGATCATCACAGATACGCAGTATTTT. Its protein is CASSTAGIITDTQYF. The V gene is TRBV5-1, the J gene TRBJ2-3, with TRBD2 matching 7 bases. There are 15 residues in the CDR3. Germline V gives CDR1 SGHRS, CDR2 YFSETQ. V lost 4 bases and J lost 2; bases outside the gene matches: 7.

This chain joins TRBV7-2 and TRBJ2-7; 8 bases match TRBD2. V lost 3 bases, J lost 0 bases, and 10 bases stayed unmatched. The length of the CDR3 is 17 residues. Germline assignment: CDR1 SGHTA and CDR2 FQGNSA. CDR3 nucleotides: TGTGCCAGCAGCTTCGAACTAGCGGAAGCGAGCTCCTACGAGCAGTACTTC. Protein sequence: CASSFELAEASSYEQYF.

This clonotype came up a few times. The J gene is TRBJ1-2, the V gene TRBV15; no reliable D call. Trimming stripped 5 bases from V and 8 bases from J, with 18 bases between. From germline, CDR1 is LNHNV and CDR2 YYDKDF (reference sequence). The CDR3 length is 14 residues. For the CDR3, the DNA is TGTGCCACCAGCGCATCGGGCCCCGTTACCGGCTACACCTTC. The encoded protein is CATSASGPVTGYTF.

This clonotype was counted at least ten times. The rearrangement joins TRBV10-3 to TRBJ2-7, with D maybe TRBD1 (6 bases). V gave up 0 bases and J gave up 5 bases, with 11 bases separating them. The CDR3 covers 14 residues. Germline V gene data show CDR1 as ENHRY and CDR2 as SYGVKD. The CDR3 loop reads CAISESNRVDEQYF. The CDR3 DNA reads as TGTGCCATCAGTGAGTCAAACAGGGTGGACGAGCAGTACTTC.

Turning to this clonotype: One base away lies a much larger clone, so this may be a sequencing read error. The rearrangement uses TRBV7-3 and TRBJ2-1; D remains ambiguous. The germline gives CDR1 SGHTA, CDR2 FQGTGA. The CDR3 extends over 12 amino acids. For the CDR3, the DNA is TGTGCCAACAGCTCCGACGCGAATGAGCAGTTCTTC. Residues: CANSSDANEQFF.

In this sample, this clonotype turned up a few times. CDR3: CSVEVPPGNRPYTF. As DNA, the CDR3 is TGCAGCGTTGAAGTCCCTCCGGGTAATCGTCCCTACACCTTC. The chain is built from TRBV29-1 and TRBJ1-2; D is undetermined. With 1 base removed from V and 10 bases from J, the gap between germline ends came to 19 bases. Germline CDR1 reads SQVTM; CDR2 reads ANQGSEA. This CDR3 spans 14 amino acids.